This TCR beta chain is drawn from a study of blood T cell repertoires in COVID-19. Recovered Cohort 3 donors showed two negative PCRs, clearance, or symptom resolution. CDR3 size: 14 residues. Trimming at V came to 7 bases and at J to 5 bases, leaving 10 bases not matched to a gene. The germline V gene has CDR1 LGHNA and CDR2 YNFKEQ. Clones were read by immunoSEQ multiplex PCR, and TCRdb kept only the in-frame ones, dropping some. The table has approximately 200,000 clones, roughly four fifths seen once. The sequence came from a man aged 35 to 55 who had recovered from COVID-19. The sequenced sample was PBMCs or T cells enriched from blood (not recorded which). The rearrangement uses TRBV4-2 and TRBJ2-7; 8 bases align to TRBD1. CDR3 DNA: TGTGCCAGCACCCACGGACAGGGTTTGCACGAGCAGTACTTC. Protein: CASTHGQGLHEQYF.